These T cell receptor beta chains were read from a single sample in a study of blood T cell repertoires in COVID-19. Only in-frame clones appear in the TCRdb table, and some are missing; sequencing was by immunoSEQ multiplex PCR. The table records roughly 100,000 clones, about 90% of them present only once. The specimen sequenced was peripheral blood. These receptors were collected from a human donor in a cohort sampled during active COVID-19. The CDR3 runs from the conserved cysteine through the conserved F or W. Each record gives: D gene, V gene, J gene, clone size, CDR3 protein, CDR3 DNA. D genes are given only for firm matches. Not all rows give a size; the values are once, few, many and, for expanded clones, a class.

.	TRBV5-7	TRBJ2-2	.	CASSPRVRADTGELFF	TGTGCCAGCAGCCCCCGGGTGCGGGCCGACACCGGGGAGCTGTTTTTT
.	TRBV11-3	TRBJ1-2	.	CASSLLRGSNYGYTF	TGTGCCAGCAGCCTCCTCCGCGGATCGAACTATGGCTACACCTTC
TRBD1	TRBV4-2	TRBJ1-4	.	CASSRGQEAWRTNEKLFF	TGTGCCAGCAGCCGCGGACAGGAGGCTTGGCGGACTAATGAAAAACTGTTTTTT
.	TRBV11-2	TRBJ2-7	.	CASSLEDRELAYEQYF	TGTGCCAGCAGCTTAGAGGACAGAGAGCTAGCCTACGAGCAGTACTTC
.	TRBV29-1	TRBJ1-2	.	CSVGAGNYGYTF	TGCAGCGTTGGTGCAGGGAACTATGGCTACACCTTC
.	TRBV11-3	TRBJ2-7	.	CASSLRGGSYEQYF	TGTGCCAGCAGCTTAAGAGGGGGCTCCTACGAGCAGTACTTC
.	TRBV14	TRBJ2-7	.	CASSPLDQTWAGEQYF	TGTGCCAGCAGCCCTCTCGACCAGACCTGGGCCGGCGAGCAGTACTTC
.	TRBV7-2	TRBJ2-2	.	CASSPRTVNTGELFF	TGTGCCAGCAGCCCCCGGACAGTTAACACCGGGGAGCTGTTTTTT
.	TRBV10-3	TRBJ2-3	.	CAISEASSTDTQYF	TGTGCCATCAGTGAAGCTAGTTCCACAGATACGCAGTATTTT
.	TRBV5-1	TRBJ2-7	.	CASSEQGPYEQYF	TGCGCCAGTTCAGAGCAGGGGCCCTACGAGCAGTACTTC
.	TRBV5-6	TRBJ2-1	few	CASSLGGYNEQFF	TGTGCCAGCAGCTTGGGCGGCTACAATGAGCAGTTCTTC